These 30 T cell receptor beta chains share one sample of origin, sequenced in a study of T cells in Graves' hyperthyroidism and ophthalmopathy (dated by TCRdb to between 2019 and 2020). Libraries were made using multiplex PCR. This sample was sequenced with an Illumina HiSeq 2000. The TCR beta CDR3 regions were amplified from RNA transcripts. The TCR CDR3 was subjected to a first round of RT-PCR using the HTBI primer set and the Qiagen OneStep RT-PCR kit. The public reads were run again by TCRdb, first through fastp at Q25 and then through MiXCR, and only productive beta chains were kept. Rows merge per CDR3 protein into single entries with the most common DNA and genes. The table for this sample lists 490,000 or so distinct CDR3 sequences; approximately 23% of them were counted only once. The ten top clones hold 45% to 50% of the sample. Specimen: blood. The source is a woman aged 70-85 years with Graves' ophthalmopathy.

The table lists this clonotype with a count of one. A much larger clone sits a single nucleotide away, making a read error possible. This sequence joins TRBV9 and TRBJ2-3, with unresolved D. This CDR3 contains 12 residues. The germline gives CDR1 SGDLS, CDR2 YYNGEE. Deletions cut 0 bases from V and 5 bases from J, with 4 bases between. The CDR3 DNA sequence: TGTGCCAGCAGCGTAGGGGAAGATACGCAGTATTTT. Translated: CASSVGEDTQYF.

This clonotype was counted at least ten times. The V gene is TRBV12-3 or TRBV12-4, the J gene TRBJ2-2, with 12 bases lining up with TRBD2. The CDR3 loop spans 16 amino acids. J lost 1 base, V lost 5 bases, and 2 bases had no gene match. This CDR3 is CASSRTSGMNTGELFF. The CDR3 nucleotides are TGTGCCAGCAGTAGGACTAGCGGGATGAACACCGGGGAGCTGTTTTTT.

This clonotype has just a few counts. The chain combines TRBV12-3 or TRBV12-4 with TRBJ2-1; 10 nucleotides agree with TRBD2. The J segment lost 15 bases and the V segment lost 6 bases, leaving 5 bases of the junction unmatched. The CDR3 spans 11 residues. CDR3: CASRSSGGRFF. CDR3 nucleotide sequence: TGTGCCAGCAGATCTAGCGGGGGTCGGTTCTTC.

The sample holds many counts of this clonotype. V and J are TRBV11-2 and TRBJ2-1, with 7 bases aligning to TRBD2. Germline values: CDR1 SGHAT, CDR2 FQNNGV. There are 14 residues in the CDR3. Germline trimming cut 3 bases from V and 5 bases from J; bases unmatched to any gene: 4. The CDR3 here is CASSFSGSDNEQFF. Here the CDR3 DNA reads TGTGCCAGCAGCTTTAGCGGGTCTGACAATGAGCAGTTCTTC.

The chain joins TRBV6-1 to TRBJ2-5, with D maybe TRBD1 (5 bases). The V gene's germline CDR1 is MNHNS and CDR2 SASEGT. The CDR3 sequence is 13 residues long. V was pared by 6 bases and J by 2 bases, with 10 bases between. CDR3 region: CASSRWTQETQYF. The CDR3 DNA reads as TGTGCCAGCAGCCGATGGACACAAGAGACCCAGTACTTC.

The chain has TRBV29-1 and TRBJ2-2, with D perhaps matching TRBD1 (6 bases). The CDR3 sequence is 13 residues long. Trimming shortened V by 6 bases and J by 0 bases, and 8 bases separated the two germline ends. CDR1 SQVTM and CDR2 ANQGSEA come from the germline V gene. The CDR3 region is CSVGASNTGELFF. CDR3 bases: TGCAGCGTGGGGGCATCGAACACCGGGGAGCTGTTTTTT.

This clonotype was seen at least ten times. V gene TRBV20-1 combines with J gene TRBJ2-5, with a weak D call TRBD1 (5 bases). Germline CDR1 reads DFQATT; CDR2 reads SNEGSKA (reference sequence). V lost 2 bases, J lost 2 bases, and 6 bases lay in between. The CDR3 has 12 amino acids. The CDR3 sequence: CSARTGQETQYF. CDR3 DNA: TGCAGTGCTAGAACAGGTCAAGAGACCCAGTACTTC.

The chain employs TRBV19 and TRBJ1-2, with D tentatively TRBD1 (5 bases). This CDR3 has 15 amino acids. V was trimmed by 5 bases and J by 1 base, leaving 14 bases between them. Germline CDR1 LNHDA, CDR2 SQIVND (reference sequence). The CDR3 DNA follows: TGTGCCAGTAGTTCGACTTTCGACAGTAACTATGGCTACACCTTC. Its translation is CASSSTFDSNYGYTF.

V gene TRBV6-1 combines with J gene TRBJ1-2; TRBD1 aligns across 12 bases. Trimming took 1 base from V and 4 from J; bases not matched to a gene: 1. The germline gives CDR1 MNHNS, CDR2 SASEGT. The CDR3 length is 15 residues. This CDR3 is CASSEGDRGPYGYTF. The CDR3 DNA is TGTGCCAGCAGTGAAGGGGACAGGGGGCCCTATGGCTACACCTTC.

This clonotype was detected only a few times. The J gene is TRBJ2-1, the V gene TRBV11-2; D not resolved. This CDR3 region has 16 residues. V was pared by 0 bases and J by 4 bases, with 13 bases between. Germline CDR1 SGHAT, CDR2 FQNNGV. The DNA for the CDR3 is TGTGCCAGCAGCTTAGAAGAGAACCCACGGTACAATGAGCAGTTCTTC. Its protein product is CASSLEENPRYNEQFF.

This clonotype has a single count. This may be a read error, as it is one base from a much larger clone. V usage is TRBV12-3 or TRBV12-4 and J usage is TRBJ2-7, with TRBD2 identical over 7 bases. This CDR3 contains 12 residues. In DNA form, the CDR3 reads TGTGCCAGTGGTGGCCTAACTAGCGAGCAGTGCTTC. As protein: CASGGLTSEQCF.

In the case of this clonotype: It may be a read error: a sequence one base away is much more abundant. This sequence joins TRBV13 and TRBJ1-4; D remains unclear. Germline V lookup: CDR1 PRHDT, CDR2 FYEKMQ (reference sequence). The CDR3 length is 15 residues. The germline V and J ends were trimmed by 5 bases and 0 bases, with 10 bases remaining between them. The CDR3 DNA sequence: TGTGCCAGCAGCCCCACACGGTCAACTAATGAAAAACTGTTTTTT. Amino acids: CASSPTRSTNEKLFF.

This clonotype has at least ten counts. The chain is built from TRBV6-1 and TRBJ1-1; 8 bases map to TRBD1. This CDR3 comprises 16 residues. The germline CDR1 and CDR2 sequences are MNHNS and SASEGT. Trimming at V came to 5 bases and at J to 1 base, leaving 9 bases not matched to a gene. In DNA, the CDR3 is TGTGCCAGCAGTTCCGACAGGGGCCGCGGGAACACTGAAGCTTTCTTT. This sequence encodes CASSSDRGRGNTEAFF.

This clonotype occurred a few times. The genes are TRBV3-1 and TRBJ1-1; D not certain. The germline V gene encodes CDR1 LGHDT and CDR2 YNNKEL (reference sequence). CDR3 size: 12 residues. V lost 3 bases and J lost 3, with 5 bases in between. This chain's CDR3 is CASSQFHTEAFF. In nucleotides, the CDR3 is TGTGCCAGCAGCCAGTTCCACACTGAAGCTTTCTTT.

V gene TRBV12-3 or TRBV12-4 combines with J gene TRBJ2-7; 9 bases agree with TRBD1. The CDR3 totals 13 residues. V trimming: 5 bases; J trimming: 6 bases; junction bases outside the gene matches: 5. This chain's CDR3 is CASSGTGYFEQYF. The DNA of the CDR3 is TGTGCCAGCAGTGGGACAGGGTATTTCGAGCAGTACTTC.

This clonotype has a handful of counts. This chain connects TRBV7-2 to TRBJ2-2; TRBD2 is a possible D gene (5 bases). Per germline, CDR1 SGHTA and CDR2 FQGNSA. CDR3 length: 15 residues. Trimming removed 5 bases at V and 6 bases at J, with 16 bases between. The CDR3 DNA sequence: TGTGCCAGCAGCCAAGAAGTTGGAGGTCCCGGGGAGCTGTTTTTT. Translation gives CASSQEVGGPGELFF.

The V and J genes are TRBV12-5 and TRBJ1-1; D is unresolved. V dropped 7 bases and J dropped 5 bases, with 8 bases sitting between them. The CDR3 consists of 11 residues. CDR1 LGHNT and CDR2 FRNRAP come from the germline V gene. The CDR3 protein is CASELGTEAFF. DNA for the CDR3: TGTGCTAGTGAGTTGGGGACTGAAGCTTTCTTT.

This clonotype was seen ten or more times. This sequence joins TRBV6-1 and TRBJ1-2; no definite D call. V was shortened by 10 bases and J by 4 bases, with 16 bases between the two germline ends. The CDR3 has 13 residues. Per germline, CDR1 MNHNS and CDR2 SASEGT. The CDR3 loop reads CATERSGPYGYTF. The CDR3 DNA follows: TGTGCCACCGAAAGATCCGGGCCCTATGGCTACACCTTC.

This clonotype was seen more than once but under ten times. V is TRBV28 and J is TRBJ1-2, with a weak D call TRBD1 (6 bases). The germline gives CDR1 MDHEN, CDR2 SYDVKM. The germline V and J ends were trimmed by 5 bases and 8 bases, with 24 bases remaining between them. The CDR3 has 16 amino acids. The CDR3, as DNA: TGTGCCAGCAGTCAACTACTCAATCTCAGGGGTAAGGGCTACACCTTC. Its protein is CASSQLLNLRGKGYTF.

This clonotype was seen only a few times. CDR3 nucleotides: TGCGCCAGCAGCCAGGGACAGGGGGCCGTCTATGGCTACACCTTC. It encodes CASSQGQGAVYGYTF. The V and J genes are TRBV4-1 and TRBJ1-2; 12 bases fit TRBD1. The junction had 3 bases not matched to a gene; V was cut back by 3 bases and J by 4 bases. Germline CDR1 and CDR2: MGHRA and YSYEKL. The CDR3 sequence is 15 residues long.

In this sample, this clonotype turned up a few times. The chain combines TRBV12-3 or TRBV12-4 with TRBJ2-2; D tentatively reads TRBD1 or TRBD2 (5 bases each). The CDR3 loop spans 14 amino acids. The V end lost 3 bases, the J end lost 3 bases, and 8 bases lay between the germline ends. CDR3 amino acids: CASSFGGYTGELFF. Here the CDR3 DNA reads TGTGCCAGCAGTTTTGGGGGTTACACCGGGGAGCTGTTTTTT.

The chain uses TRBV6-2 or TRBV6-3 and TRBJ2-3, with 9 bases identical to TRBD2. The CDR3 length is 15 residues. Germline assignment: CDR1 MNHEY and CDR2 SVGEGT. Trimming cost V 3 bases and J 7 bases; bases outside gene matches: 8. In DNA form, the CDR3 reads TGTGCCAGCAGTTATCCGGCGGGAGGGCGAAATACGCAGTATTTT. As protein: CASSYPAGGRNTQYF.

The CDR3, as DNA: TGTGCCAGCAGCTTAGCCAGGGGGGAGAGGGGGGCCAAAAACATTCAGTACTTC. This encodes CASSLARGERGAKNIQYF. This chain uses TRBV13 with TRBJ2-4; possible D gene TRBD1, 7 bases. The CDR3 has 18 amino acids. Germline lookup yields CDR1 PRHDT and CDR2 FYEKMQ (reference sequence). Trimming removed 1 base at V and 1 base at J, with 17 bases between.

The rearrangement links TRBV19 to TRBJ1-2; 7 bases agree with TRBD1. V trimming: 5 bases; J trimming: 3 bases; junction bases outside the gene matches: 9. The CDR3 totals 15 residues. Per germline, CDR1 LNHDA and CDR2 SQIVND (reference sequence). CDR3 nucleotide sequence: TGTGCCAGTAGTCGTACAGGGGCAACTCACTATGGCTACACCTTC. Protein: CASSRTGATHYGYTF. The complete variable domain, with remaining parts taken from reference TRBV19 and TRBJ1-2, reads DGGITQSPKYLFRKEGQNVTLSCEQNLNHDAMYWYRQDPGQGLRLIYYSQIVNDFQKGDIAEGYSVSREKKESFPLTVTSAQKNPTAFYLCASSRTGATHYGYTFGSGTRLTVV.

The CDR3 is CASSLEPQETQYF. In DNA form, the CDR3 reads TGTGCCAGCAGCTTAGAACCCCAGGAGACCCAGTACTTC. The chain has TRBV7-2 and TRBJ2-5; D gene uncertain. The ends were cut back, 1 base at V and 5 bases at J, with 8 bases in the middle. This CDR3 is 13 amino acids long. Germline lookup yields CDR1 SGHTA and CDR2 FQGNSA.

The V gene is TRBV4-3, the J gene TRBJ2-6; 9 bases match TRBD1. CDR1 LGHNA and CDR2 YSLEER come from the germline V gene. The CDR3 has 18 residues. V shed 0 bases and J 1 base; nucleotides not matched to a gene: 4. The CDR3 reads CASSQDPGTGSGANVLTF. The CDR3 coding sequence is TGCGCCAGCAGCCAAGATCCCGGGACAGGGTCTGGGGCCAACGTCCTGACTTTC.

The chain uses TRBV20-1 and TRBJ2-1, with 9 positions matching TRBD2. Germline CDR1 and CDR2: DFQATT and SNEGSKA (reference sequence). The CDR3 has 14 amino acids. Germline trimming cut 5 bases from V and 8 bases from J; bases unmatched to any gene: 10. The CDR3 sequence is CSADSGSLIDEQFF. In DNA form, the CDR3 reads TGCAGTGCTGATAGCGGGAGTCTGATAGATGAGCAGTTCTTC.

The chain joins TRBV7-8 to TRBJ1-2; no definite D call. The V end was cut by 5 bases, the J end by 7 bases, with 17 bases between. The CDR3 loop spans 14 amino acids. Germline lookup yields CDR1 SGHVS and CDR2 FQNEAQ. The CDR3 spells CASSPSVASSGYTF. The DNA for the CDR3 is TGTGCCAGCAGCCCCTCCGTCGCTAGTTCTGGCTACACCTTC.

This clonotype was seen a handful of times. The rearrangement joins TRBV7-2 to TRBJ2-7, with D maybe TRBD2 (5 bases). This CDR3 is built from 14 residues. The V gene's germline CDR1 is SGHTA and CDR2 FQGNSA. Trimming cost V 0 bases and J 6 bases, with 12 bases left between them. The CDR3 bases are TGTGCCAGCAGCTTAGCCGGGGTCGGTCGCGAGCAGTACTTC. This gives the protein CASSLAGVGREQYF.

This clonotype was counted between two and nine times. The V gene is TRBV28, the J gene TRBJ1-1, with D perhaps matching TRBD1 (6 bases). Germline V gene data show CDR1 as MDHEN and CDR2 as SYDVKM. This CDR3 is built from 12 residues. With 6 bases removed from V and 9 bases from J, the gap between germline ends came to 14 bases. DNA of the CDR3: TGTGCCAGCAGCACAGGGATAGGGCAAGCTTTCTTT. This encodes CASSTGIGQAFF.